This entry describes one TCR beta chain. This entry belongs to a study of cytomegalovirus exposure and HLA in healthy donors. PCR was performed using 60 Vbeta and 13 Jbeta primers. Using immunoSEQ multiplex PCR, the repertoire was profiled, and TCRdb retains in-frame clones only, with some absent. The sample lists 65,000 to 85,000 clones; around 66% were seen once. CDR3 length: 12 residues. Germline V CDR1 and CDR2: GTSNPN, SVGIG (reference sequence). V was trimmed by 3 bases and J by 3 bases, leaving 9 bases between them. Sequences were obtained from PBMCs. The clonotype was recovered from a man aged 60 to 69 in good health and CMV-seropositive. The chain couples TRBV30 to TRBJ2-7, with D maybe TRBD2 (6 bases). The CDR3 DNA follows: TGTGCCTGGAGGGGGGGAGACTACGAGCAGTACTTC. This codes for CAWRGGDYEQYF.